This TCR beta chain was sequenced for a study of cytomegalovirus exposure and HLA in healthy donors. PCR was performed using 60 Vbeta and 13 Jbeta primers. TCRdb's copy holds only in-frame clones and misses some; the assay was immunoSEQ multiplex PCR. The sample consists of about 170,000 clones, approximately 88% of them appearing once. Germline V gene sequence: CDR1 MDHEN, CDR2 SYDVKM. This CDR3 is built from 14 residues. The trim removed 6 bases at V and 8 bases at J, leaving 12 bases unmatched. This sequence joins TRBV28 and TRBJ1-2; TRBD1 matches at 7 bases. What was sequenced was PBMCs. This TCR was sampled from a boy aged 2 to 10 in good health and CMV-seronegative. The CDR3 DNA reads as TGTGCCAGCAGAAACACAGGGGTCGTAAAGGGCTACACCTTC. Translated: CASRNTGVVKGYTF.